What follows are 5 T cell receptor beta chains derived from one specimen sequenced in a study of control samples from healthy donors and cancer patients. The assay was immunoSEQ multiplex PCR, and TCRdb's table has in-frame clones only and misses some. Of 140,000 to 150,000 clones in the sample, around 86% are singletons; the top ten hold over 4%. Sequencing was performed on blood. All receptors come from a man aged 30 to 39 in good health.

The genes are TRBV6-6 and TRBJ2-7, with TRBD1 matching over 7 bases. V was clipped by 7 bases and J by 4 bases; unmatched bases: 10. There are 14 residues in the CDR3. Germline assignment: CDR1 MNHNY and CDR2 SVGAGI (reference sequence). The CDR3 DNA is TGTGCCAGCAATGAATTGGGACAGAATTACGAGCAGTACTTC. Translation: CASNELGQNYEQYF.

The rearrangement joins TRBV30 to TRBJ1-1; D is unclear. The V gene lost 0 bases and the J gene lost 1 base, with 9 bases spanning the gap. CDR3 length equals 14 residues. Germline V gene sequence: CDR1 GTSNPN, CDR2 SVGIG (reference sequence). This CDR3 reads CAWSVYGKNTEAFF. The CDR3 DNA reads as TGTGCCTGGAGTGTATACGGAAAGAACACTGAAGCTTTCTTT.

The CDR3 region is CASSKSTGVNSGANVLTF. The CDR3 nucleotides are TGTGCCAGCAGCAAATCTACGGGGGTGAACTCTGGGGCCAACGTCCTGACTTTC. The chain has TRBV9 and TRBJ2-6, with a tentative D call TRBD2 (6 bases). The germline V gene has CDR1 SGDLS and CDR2 YYNGEE. This CDR3 is 18 amino acids long. Deletions cut 4 bases from V and 0 bases from J, with 17 bases between.

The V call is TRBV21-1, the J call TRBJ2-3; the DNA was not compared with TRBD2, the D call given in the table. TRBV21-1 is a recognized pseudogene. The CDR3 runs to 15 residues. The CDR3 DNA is TGTGCCAGCCGGAGGGGCAGCTCTAGCACAGATACGCAGTATTTT. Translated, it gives CASRRGSSSTDTQYF.

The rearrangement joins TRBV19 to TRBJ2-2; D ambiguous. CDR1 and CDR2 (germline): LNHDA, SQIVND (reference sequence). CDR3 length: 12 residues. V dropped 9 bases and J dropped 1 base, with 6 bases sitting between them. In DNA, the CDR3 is TGTGCCAGCGGGCGGAACACCGGGGAGCTGTTTTTT. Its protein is CASGRNTGELFF.